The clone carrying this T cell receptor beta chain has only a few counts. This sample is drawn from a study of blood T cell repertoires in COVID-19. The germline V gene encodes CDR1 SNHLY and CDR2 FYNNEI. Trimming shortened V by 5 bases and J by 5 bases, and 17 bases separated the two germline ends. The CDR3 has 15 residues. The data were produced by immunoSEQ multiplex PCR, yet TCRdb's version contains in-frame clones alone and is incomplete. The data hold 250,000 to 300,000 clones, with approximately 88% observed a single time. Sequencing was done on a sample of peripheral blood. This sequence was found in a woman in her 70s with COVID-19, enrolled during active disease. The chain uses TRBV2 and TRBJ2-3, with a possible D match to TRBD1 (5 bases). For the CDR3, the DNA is TGTGCCAGCAGTCTCCAGGGCACTGCACGAGATACGCAGTATTTT. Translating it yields CASSLQGTARDTQYF.